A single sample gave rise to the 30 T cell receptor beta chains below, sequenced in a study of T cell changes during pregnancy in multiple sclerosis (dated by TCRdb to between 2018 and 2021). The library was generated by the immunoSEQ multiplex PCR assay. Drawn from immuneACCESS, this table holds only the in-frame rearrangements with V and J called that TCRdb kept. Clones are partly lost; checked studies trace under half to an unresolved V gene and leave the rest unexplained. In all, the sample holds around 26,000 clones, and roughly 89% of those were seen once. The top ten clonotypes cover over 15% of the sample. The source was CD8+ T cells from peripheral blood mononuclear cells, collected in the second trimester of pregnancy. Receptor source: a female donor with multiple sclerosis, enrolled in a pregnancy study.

The CDR3 DNA reads TGCGCCAGCAGTGAGAGAGGTTCCCCTACCTATGGCTACACCTTC. It codes for CASSERGSPTYGYTF. The chain carries TRBV10-2 and TRBJ1-2; D call uncertain. The CDR3 runs 15 residues. Germline V gene lookup returns CDR1 WSHSY and CDR2 SAAADI. Trimming removed 2 bases from V and 4 bases from J, with 14 bases in between.

CDR3 residues: CASSLLAGAEETQYF. In DNA, the CDR3 is TGTGCCAGCAGCTTACTAGCGGGAGCAGAGGAGACCCAGTACTTC. This chain uses TRBV7-3 with TRBJ2-5; the match to TRBD2 covers 10 bases. V gave up 2 bases and J gave up 5 bases; unmatched junction bases: 5. The CDR3 runs to 15 residues. The germline V gene has CDR1 SGHTA and CDR2 FQGTGA.

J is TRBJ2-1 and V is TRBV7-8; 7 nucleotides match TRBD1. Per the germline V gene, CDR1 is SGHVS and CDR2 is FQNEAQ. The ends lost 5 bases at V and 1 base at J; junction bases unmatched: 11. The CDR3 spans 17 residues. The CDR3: CASSPTTGAPSYNEQFF. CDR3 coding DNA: TGTGCCAGCAGCCCCACCACAGGGGCGCCTTCCTACAATGAGCAGTTCTTC.

The CDR3 region has the DNA TGTGCCAGCAGCTACAGGGGTTCCCAAGAGACCCAGTACTTC. Translated, it gives CASSYRGSQETQYF. The chain recombines TRBV5-4 with TRBJ2-5; 7 positions agree with TRBD1. Per the germline V gene, CDR1 is SGHNT and CDR2 is YYREEE (reference sequence). This CDR3 has 14 residues. With V trimmed by 3 bases and J by 1 base, 3 bases remained unmatched.

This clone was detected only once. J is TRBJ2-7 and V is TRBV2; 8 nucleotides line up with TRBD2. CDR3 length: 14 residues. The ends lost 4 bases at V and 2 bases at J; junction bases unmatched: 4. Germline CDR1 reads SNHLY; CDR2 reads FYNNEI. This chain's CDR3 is CASSGLASTYEQYF. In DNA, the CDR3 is TGTGCCAGCAGTGGACTAGCGTCGACCTACGAGCAGTACTTC.

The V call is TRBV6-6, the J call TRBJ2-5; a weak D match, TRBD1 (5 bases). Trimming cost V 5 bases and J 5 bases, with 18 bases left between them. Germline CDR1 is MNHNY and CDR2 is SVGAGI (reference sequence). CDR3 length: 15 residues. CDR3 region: CASSQVLQGGETQYF. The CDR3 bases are TGTGCCAGCAGTCAAGTTCTTCAGGGTGGTGAGACCCAGTACTTC.

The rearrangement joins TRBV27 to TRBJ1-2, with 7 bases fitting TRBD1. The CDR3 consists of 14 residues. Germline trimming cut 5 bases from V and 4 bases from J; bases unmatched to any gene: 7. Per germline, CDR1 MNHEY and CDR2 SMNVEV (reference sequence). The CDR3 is CASSPQGGGYGYTF. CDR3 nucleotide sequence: TGTGCCAGCAGTCCTCAGGGGGGTGGCTATGGCTACACCTTC.

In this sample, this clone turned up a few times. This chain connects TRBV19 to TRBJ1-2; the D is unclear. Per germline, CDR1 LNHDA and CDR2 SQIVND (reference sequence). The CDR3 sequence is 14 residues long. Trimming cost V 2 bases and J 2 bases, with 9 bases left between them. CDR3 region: CASSIHEVNYGYTF. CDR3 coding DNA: TGTGCCAGTAGTATACATGAGGTAAACTATGGCTACACCTTC.

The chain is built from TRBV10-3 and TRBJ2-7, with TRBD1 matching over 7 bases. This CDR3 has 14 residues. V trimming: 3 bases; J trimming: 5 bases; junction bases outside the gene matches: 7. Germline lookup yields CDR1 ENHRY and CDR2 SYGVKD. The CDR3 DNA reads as TGTGCCATCAGTGAATTAGGGGGCCGCGACGAGCAGTACTTC. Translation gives CAISELGGRDEQYF.

In nucleotides, the CDR3 is TGTGCCAGTAGCCCAGGGGGGAGCACAGATACGCAGTATTTT. This gives the protein CASSPGGSTDTQYF. V usage is TRBV13 and J usage is TRBJ2-3, with D perhaps matching TRBD1 (7 bases). Trimming cost V 9 bases and J 0 bases, with 13 bases left between them. The CDR3 extends over 14 amino acids. From germline, CDR1 is PRHDT and CDR2 FYEKMQ (reference sequence).

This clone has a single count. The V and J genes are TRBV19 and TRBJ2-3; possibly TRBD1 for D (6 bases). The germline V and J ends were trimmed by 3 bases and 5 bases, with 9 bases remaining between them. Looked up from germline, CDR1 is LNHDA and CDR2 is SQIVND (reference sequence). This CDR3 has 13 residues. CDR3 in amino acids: CASSIVGGDTQYF. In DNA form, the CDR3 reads TGTGCCAGTAGTATCGTAGGGGGAGATACGCAGTATTTT.

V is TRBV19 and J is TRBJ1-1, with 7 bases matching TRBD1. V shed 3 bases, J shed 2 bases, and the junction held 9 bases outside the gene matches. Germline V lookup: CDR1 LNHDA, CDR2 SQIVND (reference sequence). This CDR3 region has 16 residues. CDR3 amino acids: CASSIGFRGFNTEAFF. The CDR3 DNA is TGTGCCAGTAGTATTGGGTTCAGGGGGTTTAACACTGAAGCTTTCTTT.

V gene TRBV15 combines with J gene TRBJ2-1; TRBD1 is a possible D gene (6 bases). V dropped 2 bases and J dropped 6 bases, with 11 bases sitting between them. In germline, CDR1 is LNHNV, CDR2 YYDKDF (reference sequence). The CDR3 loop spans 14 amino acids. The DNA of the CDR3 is TGTGCCACCAGCAGACCCTCCAGGGGCAATGAGCAGTTCTTC. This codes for CATSRPSRGNEQFF.

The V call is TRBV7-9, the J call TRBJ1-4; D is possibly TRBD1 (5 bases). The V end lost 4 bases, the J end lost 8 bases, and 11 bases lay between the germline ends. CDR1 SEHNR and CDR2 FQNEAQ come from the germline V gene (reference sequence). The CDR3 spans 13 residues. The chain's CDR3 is CASSSGLREKLFF. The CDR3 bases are TGTGCCAGCAGCTCAGGGCTTCGCGAAAAACTGTTTTTT.

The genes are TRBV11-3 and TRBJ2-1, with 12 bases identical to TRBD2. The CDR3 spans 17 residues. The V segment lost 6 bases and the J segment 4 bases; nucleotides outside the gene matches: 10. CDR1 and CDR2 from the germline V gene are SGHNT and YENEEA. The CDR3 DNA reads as TGTGCCAGCAGTTCGAGACTAGCGGGAGAAGGATACAATGAGCAGTTCTTC. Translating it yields CASSSRLAGEGYNEQFF. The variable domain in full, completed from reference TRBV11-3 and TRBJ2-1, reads EAGVVQSPRYKIIEKKQPVAFWCNPISGHNTLYWYLQNLGQGPELLIRYENEEAVDDSQLPKDRFSAERLKGVDSTLKIQPAELGDSAVYLCASSSRLAGEGYNEQFFGPGTRLTVL.

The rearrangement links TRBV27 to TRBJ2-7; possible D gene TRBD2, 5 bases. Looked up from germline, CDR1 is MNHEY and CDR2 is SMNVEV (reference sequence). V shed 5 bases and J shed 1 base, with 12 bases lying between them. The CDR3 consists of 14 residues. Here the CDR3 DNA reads TGTGCCAGCAGTAGCGGCTTGAATTCCTACGAGCAGTACTTC. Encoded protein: CASSSGLNSYEQYF.

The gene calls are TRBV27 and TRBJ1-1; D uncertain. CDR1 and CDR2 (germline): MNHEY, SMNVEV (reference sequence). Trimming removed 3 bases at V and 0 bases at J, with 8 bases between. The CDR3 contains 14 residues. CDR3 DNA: TGTGCCAGCAGTTTGGGCAGCATGAACACTGAAGCTTTCTTT. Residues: CASSLGSMNTEAFF.

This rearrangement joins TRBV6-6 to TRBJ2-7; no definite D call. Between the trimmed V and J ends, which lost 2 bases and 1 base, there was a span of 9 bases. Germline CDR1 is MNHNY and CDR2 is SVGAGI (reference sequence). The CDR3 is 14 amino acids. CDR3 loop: CASSYDGGSYEQYF. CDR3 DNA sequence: TGTGCCAGCAGTTACGATGGCGGTTCCTACGAGCAGTACTTC.

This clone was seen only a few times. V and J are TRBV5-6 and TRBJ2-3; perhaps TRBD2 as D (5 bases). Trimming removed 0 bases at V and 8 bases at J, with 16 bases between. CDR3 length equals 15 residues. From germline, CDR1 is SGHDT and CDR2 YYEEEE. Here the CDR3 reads CASSLEGLSFTTQYF. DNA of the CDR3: TGTGCCAGCAGCTTGGAAGGACTTAGCTTTACTACGCAGTATTTT.

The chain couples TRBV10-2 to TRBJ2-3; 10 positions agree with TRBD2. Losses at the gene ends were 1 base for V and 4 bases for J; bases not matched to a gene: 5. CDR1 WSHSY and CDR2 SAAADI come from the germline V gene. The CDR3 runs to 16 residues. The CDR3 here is CASSELASGSPDTQYF. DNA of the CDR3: TGCGCCAGCAGTGAGTTGGCTAGCGGGAGCCCAGATACGCAGTATTTT.

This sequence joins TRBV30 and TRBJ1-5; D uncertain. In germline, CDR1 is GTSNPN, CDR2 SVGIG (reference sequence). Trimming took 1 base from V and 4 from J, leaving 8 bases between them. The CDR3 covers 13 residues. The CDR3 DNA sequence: TGTGCCTGGAGTGGACGCGGGAATCAGCCCCAGCATTTT. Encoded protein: CAWSGRGNQPQHF.

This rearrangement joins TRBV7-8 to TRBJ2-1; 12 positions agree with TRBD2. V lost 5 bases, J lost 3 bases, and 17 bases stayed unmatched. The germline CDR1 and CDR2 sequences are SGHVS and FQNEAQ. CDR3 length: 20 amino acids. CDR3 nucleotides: TGTGCCAGCAGCCCCAGACTAGCGGGAGCCCTAAATAGGGACTACAATGAGCAGTTCTTC. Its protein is CASSPRLAGALNRDYNEQFF.

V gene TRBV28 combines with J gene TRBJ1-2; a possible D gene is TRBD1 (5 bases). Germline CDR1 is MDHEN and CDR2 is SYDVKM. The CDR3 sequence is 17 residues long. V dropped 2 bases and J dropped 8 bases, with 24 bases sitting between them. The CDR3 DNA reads TGTGCCAGCAGTTTAACCCCTGGGCATGCAGGCGGGGGAGGCTACACCTTC. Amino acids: CASSLTPGHAGGGGYTF.

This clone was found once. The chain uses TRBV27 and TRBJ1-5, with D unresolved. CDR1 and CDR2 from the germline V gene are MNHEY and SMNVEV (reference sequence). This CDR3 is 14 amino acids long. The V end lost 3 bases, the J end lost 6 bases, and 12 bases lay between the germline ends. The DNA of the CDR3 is TGTGCCAGCAGTTTGTTACTACCGGGTCAGCCCCAGCATTTT. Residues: CASSLLLPGQPQHF.

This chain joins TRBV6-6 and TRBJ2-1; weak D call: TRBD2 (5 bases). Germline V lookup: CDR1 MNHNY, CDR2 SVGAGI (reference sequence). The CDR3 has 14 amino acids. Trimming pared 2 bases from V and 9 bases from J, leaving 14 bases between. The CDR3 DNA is TGTGCCAGCAGTTACGAACTAGATGGTGGTGAGCAGTTCTTC. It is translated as CASSYELDGGEQFF.

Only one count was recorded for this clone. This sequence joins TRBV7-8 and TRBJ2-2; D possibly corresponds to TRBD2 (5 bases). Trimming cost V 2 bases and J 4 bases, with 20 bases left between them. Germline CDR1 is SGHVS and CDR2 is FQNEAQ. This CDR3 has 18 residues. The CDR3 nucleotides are TGTGCCAGCAGCTTACAGAGGGAAGGGTTCATGAGCACCGGGGAGCTGTTTTTT. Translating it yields CASSLQREGFMSTGELFF. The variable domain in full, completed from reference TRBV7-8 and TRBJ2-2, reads GAGVSQSPRYKVAKRGQDVALRCDPISGHVSLFWYQQALGQGPEFLTYFQNEAQLDKSGLPSDRFFAERPEGSVSTLKIQRTQQEDSAVYLCASSLQREGFMSTGELFFGEGSRLTVL.

CDR3 bases: TGTGCCAGTAGCCTCCCCGCGATGGAGCTAGCGGGGGGTAACAATGAGCAGTTCTTC. Translation: CASSLPAMELAGGNNEQFF. The rearrangement joins TRBV19 to TRBJ2-1; 11 bases match TRBD2. The CDR3 length is 19 residues. Germline assignment: CDR1 LNHDA and CDR2 SQIVND (reference sequence). The ends lost 6 bases at V and 5 bases at J; junction bases unmatched: 18.

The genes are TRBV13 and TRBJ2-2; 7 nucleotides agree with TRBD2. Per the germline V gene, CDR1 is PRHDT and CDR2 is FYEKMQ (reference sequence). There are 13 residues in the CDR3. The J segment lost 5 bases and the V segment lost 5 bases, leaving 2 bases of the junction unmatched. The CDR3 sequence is CASSPGGTGELFF. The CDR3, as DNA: TGTGCCAGCAGCCCCGGGGGGACCGGGGAGCTGTTTTTT.

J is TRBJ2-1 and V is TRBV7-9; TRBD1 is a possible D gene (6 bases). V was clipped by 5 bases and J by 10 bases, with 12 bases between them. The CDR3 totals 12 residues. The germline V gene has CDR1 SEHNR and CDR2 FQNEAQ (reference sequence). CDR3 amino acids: CASSVQGDEQFF. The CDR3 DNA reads TGTGCCAGCAGCGTACAGGGCGACGAGCAGTTCTTC.

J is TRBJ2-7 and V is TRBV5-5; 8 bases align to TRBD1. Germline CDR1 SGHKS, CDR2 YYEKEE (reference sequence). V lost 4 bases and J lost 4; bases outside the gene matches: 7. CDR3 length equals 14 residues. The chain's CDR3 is CASSRTGPLYEQYF. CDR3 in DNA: TGTGCCAGCAGCCGGACAGGGCCCCTTTACGAGCAGTACTTC. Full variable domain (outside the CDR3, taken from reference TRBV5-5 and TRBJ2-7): DAGVTQSPTHLIKTRGQQVTLRCSPISGHKSVSWYQQVLGQGPQFIFQYYEKEERGRGNFPDRFSARQFPNYSSELNVNALLLGDSALYLCASSRTGPLYEQYFGPGTRLTVT.